The 32 T cell receptor beta chains reported below all come from one sample, sequenced in a study of blood T cell repertoires in COVID-19. Assay used: immunoSEQ multiplex PCR; TCRdb lists only in-frame clones, some missing. The table has under 500,000 clones, roughly 90% seen once. Sequenced sample: peripheral blood. These receptors all stem from a woman in her 30s with acute or convalescent COVID-19.

V gene TRBV9 combines with J gene TRBJ1-4; D perhaps matches TRBD1 (5 bases). Germline CDR1 reads SGDLS; CDR2 reads YYNGEE. The V and J ends lost 3 bases and 5 bases respectively, with 14 bases between them. The CDR3 spans 15 residues. This CDR3 is CASSARGTGNEKLFF. CDR3 DNA sequence: TGTGCCAGCAGCGCCCGCGGGACGGGGAATGAAAAACTGTTTTTT.

The chain recombines TRBV19 with TRBJ1-5; 8 nucleotides agree with TRBD1. Germline values: CDR1 LNHDA, CDR2 SQIVND (reference sequence). The CDR3 is 15 amino acids. V gave up 1 base and J gave up 5 bases; unmatched junction bases: 4. In DNA form, the CDR3 reads TGTGCCAGTAGTATAGGACAGGGGAGTGATCAGCCCCAGCATTTT. Protein: CASSIGQGSDQPQHF.

V and J are TRBV7-9 and TRBJ1-5, with unresolved D. Trimming took off 2 bases at V and 5 bases at J, with 7 bases between the two ends. Germline V gene data show CDR1 as SEHNR and CDR2 as FQNEAQ (reference sequence). This CDR3 region has 13 residues. Written as DNA, the CDR3 is TGTGCCAGCAGCTTACTCTCGGATCAGCCCCAGCATTTT. The encoded protein is CASSLLSDQPQHF.

The chain joins TRBV3-1 (or the pseudogene TRBV3-2) to TRBJ1-6; 12 bases match TRBD1. Germline CDR1 and CDR2: LGHDT and YNNKEL (reference sequence). Trimming at V came to 5 bases and at J to 6 bases, leaving 5 bases not matched to a gene. The CDR3 has 16 residues. DNA of the CDR3: TGTGCCAGCAGCTCCGGGACAGGGGGCAGTAATTCACCCCTCCACTTT. Translated, it gives CASSSGTGGSNSPLHF.

The chain recombines TRBV18 with TRBJ1-1, with unresolved D. CDR3 size: 15 residues. Looked up from germline, CDR1 is KGHSH and CDR2 is LQKENI. V was pared by 6 bases and J by 3 bases, with 17 bases between. For the CDR3, the DNA is TGTGCCAGCTCGCGCCATAAATCCATTGACACTGAAGCTTTCTTT. It encodes CASSRHKSIDTEAFF.

The V gene is TRBV28, the J gene TRBJ1-2; D unclear. Germline lookup yields CDR1 MDHEN and CDR2 SYDVKM. The CDR3 spans 15 residues. V was clipped by 3 bases and J by 4 bases, with 15 bases between them. The CDR3 region is CASSFLGTSGYGYTF. CDR3 nucleotide sequence: TGTGCCAGCAGTTTCCTCGGTACATCGGGCTATGGCTACACCTTC.

The chain employs TRBV7-9 and TRBJ1-4; a weak D match, TRBD1 (5 bases). This CDR3 has 17 residues. Germline values: CDR1 SEHNR, CDR2 FQNEAQ (reference sequence). Trimming removed 3 bases at V and 7 bases at J, with 21 bases between. The CDR3 region has the DNA TGTGCCAGCAGCTTCCGATTAGGAGGGGAGGTGGCTGAAAAACTGTTTTTT. Amino acid sequence: CASSFRLGGEVAEKLFF.

This sequence joins TRBV19 and TRBJ2-1; weak D call: TRBD2 (6 bases). Trimming removed 5 bases at V and 6 bases at J, with 11 bases between. Germline lookup yields CDR1 LNHDA and CDR2 SQIVND (reference sequence). This CDR3 is built from 13 residues. CDR3 in amino acids: CASSSGRFNEQFF. The CDR3 DNA is TGTGCCAGTAGTTCAGGGAGGTTCAATGAGCAGTTCTTC.

CDR3 nucleotides: TGTGCCAGCAGAGTACTGACAGGGAATGAAAAACTGTTTTTT. Its protein product is CASRVLTGNEKLFF. The chain employs TRBV2 and TRBJ1-4; 7 nucleotides agree with TRBD1. Germline V lookup: CDR1 SNHLY, CDR2 FYNNEI. This CDR3 spans 14 amino acids. The J segment lost 5 bases and the V segment lost 6 bases, leaving 6 bases of the junction unmatched.

The chain links TRBV30 to TRBJ2-7, with D tentatively TRBD1 (5 bases). Trimming shortened V by 5 bases and J by 7 bases, and 18 bases separated the two germline ends. The germline V gene has CDR1 GTSNPN and CDR2 SVGIG (reference sequence). The CDR3 spans 13 residues. For the CDR3, the DNA is TGTGCCTGGTCCTTTCAGGGAATGGGGGAGCAGTACTTC. Its translation is CAWSFQGMGEQYF.

This rearrangement joins TRBV9 to TRBJ2-3; D gene ambiguous. Per the germline V gene, CDR1 is SGDLS and CDR2 is YYNGEE. This CDR3 comprises 12 residues. Trimming took 4 bases from V and 4 from J, leaving 7 bases between them. CDR3 amino acids: CASSSSADTQYF. The CDR3 DNA reads TGTGCCAGCAGCTCGTCGGCAGATACGCAGTATTTT.

The chain joins TRBV5-1 to TRBJ1-1; D perhaps matches TRBD1 (5 bases). V shed 3 bases and J shed 0 bases, with 15 bases lying between them. The CDR3 has 16 amino acids. The germline V gene has CDR1 SGHRS and CDR2 YFSETQ. For the CDR3, the DNA is TGCGCCAGCAGCTCTGACGGGGGAAGTTTGAACACTGAAGCTTTCTTT. As protein: CASSSDGGSLNTEAFF.

The rearrangement links TRBV5-6 to TRBJ1-1; D may be TRBD1 (6 bases). The CDR3 spans 16 residues. Germline V lookup: CDR1 SGHDT, CDR2 YYEEEE. V lost 2 bases to trimming and J lost 4 bases, with 18 bases between them. CDR3 in DNA: TGTGCCAGCAGCTTCGGAACGGGACACCGGGGCACTGAAGCTTTCTTT. Encoded protein: CASSFGTGHRGTEAFF.

In this sample, this clone turned up a few times. This rearrangement joins TRBV5-1 to TRBJ1-3; the D gene is possibly TRBD1 (5 bases). This CDR3 contains 16 residues. From germline, CDR1 is SGHRS and CDR2 YFSETQ. The V end was cut by 6 bases, the J end by 0 bases, with 16 bases between. The CDR3 nucleotides are TGCGCCAGCACCGGGGGAAAGGCATCCTCTGGAAACACCATATATTTT. Translating it yields CASTGGKASSGNTIYF.

A single count supports this clone. The chain combines TRBV27 with TRBJ1-2; D remains unclear. The CDR3 extends over 13 amino acids. Trimming pared 6 bases from V and 8 bases from J, leaving 16 bases between. Germline lookup yields CDR1 MNHEY and CDR2 SMNVEV (reference sequence). CDR3 sequence reads: CASSQDGRWGYTF. CDR3 DNA sequence: TGTGCCAGCAGCCAGGATGGGAGGTGGGGCTACACCTTC.

V and J are TRBV30 and TRBJ1-2; a weak D match, TRBD1 (5 bases). This CDR3 spans 13 amino acids. V was clipped by 2 bases and J by 7 bases, with 14 bases between them. CDR1 and CDR2 from the germline V gene are GTSNPN and SVGIG (reference sequence). The chain's CDR3 is CAWSPAQVSGYTF. DNA for the CDR3: TGTGCCTGGAGTCCCGCACAGGTTTCTGGCTACACCTTC. The whole variable domain, remainder taken from reference TRBV30 and TRBJ1-2, is SQTIHQWPATLVQPVGSPLSLECTVEGTSNPNLYWYRQAAGRGLQLLFYSVGIGQISSEVPQNLSASRPQDRQFILSSKKLLLSDSGFYLCAWSPAQVSGYTFGSGTRLTVV.

The chain joins TRBV5-4 to TRBJ2-5; TRBD1 agrees at 8 bases. The germline gives CDR1 SGHNT, CDR2 YYREEE (reference sequence). The trim removed 4 bases at V and 1 base at J, leaving 6 bases unmatched. The CDR3 is 15 residues long. CDR3 protein: CASSPTGGTQETQYF. The CDR3, as DNA: TGTGCCAGCAGCCCAACAGGGGGAACCCAAGAGACCCAGTACTTC.

The chain links TRBV11-2 to TRBJ1-1, with TRBD1 matching 8 bases. The CDR3 extends over 16 amino acids. Germline trimming cut 5 bases from V and 5 bases from J; bases unmatched to any gene: 13. Germline assignment: CDR1 SGHAT and CDR2 FQNNGV. The CDR3 spells CASSPRGRGLGTEAFF. The DNA for the CDR3 is TGTGCCAGCAGCCCGAGGGGCAGGGGGCTGGGTACTGAAGCTTTCTTT.

The chain has TRBV7-6 and TRBJ1-3; 7 nucleotides align to TRBD1. V trimming: 2 bases; J trimming: 6 bases; junction bases outside the gene matches: 7. This CDR3 region has 15 residues. Germline lookup yields CDR1 SGHVS and CDR2 FNYEAQ. CDR3 region: CASSLRDSTPNTIYF. The CDR3, as DNA: TGTGCCAGCAGCTTAAGGGACAGCACCCCAAACACCATATATTTT.

This clone showed up just once. The chain recombines TRBV3-1 (or the pseudogene TRBV3-2) with TRBJ2-5; weak D call: TRBD2 (7 bases). The CDR3 is 13 amino acids. Trimming took off 3 bases at V and 5 bases at J, with 10 bases between the two ends. CDR1 LGHDT and CDR2 YNNKEL come from the germline V gene (reference sequence). The CDR3 DNA is TGTGCCAGCAGCCAGGGGGGGCCGGAGACCCAGTACTTC. Translating it yields CASSQGGPETQYF.

This chain links TRBV6-6 with TRBJ1-2; possibly TRBD1 for D (5 bases). Germline CDR1 MNHNY, CDR2 SVGAGI (reference sequence). The ends were cut back, 7 bases at V and 6 bases at J, with 24 bases in the middle. CDR3 length: 16 amino acids. The CDR3 sequence: CASTRDSPPGGHGYTF. The CDR3 nucleotides are TGTGCCAGCACAAGAGACAGCCCCCCAGGCGGCCATGGCTACACCTTC.

This clone was observed once. The chain is built from TRBV6-5 and TRBJ2-7, with 9 bases identical to TRBD1. J lost 1 base, V lost 6 bases, and 7 bases had no gene match. CDR1 and CDR2 from the germline V gene are MNHEY and SVGAGI. The CDR3 runs 15 residues. The CDR3 reads CASSRWTGASYEQYF. DNA for the CDR3: TGTGCCAGCAGCCGATGGACAGGGGCGTCCTACGAGCAGTACTTC.

This clone was seen once. The chain uses TRBV3-1 (or the pseudogene TRBV3-2) and TRBJ2-1, with D unresolved. Germline V CDR1 and CDR2: LGHDT, YNNKEL (reference sequence). CDR3 length: 13 residues. V was cut by 4 bases and J by 6 bases, with 10 bases left in between. The CDR3 coding sequence is TGTGCCAGCAGCCGGTTAAGCCGCAATGAGCAGTTCTTC. As protein: CASSRLSRNEQFF.

This clone is a singleton in its sample. This rearrangement joins TRBV20-1 to TRBJ2-1; TRBD2 aligns across 7 bases. J lost 4 bases, V lost 3 bases, and 12 bases had no gene match. The germline gives CDR1 DFQATT, CDR2 SNEGSKA (reference sequence). The CDR3 sequence is 16 residues long. The DNA for the CDR3 is TGCAGTGCTAGTCCTAAGGGGCGGGGGATTTACAATGAGCAGTTCTTC. This codes for CSASPKGRGIYNEQFF.

This clone has only one observation. The chain uses TRBV29-1 and TRBJ1-1; D gene unclear. The CDR3 runs 13 residues. Trimming removed 6 bases from V and 0 bases from J, with 11 bases in between. In germline, CDR1 is SQVTM, CDR2 ANQGSEA. The CDR3 DNA reads as TGCAGCGTCGGTTTTAATCTGAACACTGAAGCTTTCTTT. Translated, it gives CSVGFNLNTEAFF.

The V gene is TRBV5-4, the J gene TRBJ2-7; D remains ambiguous. Trimming pared 3 bases from V and 4 bases from J, leaving 5 bases between. This CDR3 region has 11 residues. The germline V gene has CDR1 SGHNT and CDR2 YYREEE (reference sequence). The CDR3 sequence: CASSSGYEQYF. DNA of the CDR3: TGTGCCAGCAGCTCCGGTTACGAGCAGTACTTC. Based on the CDR3 plus reference TRBV5-4 and TRBJ2-7, the full variable domain is ETGVTQSPTHLIKTRGQQVTLRCSSQSGHNTVSWYQQALGQGPQFIFQYYREEENGRGNFPPRFSGLQFPNYSSELNVNALELDDSALYLCASSSGYEQYFGPGTRLTVT.

This chain links TRBV27 with TRBJ1-4; a weak D match, TRBD1 (5 bases). V was trimmed by 2 bases and J by 5 bases, leaving 9 bases between them. This CDR3 is built from 14 residues. The germline gives CDR1 MNHEY, CDR2 SMNVEV (reference sequence). The DNA for the CDR3 is TGTGCCAGCAGTTTAGGTCAGGGCAATGAAAAACTGTTTTTT. Its translation is CASSLGQGNEKLFF.

This sequence joins TRBV6-5 and TRBJ1-4; 7 bases fit TRBD1. CDR3 length: 15 amino acids. The J segment lost 8 bases and the V segment lost 0 bases, leaving 6 bases of the junction unmatched. CDR1 is MNHEY and CDR2 is SVGAGI in the germline V gene. Here the CDR3 DNA reads TGTGCCAGCAGTTACTCGGGGCAGGGGGAAGAAAAACTGTTTTTT. Protein product: CASSYSGQGEEKLFF.

The gene calls are TRBV5-6 and TRBJ2-5; 9 nucleotides align to TRBD2. Per the germline V gene, CDR1 is SGHDT and CDR2 is YYEEEE. The CDR3 totals 16 residues. After removal of 4 bases from V and 3 bases from J, the junction contained 10 bases not matched to a gene. This CDR3 is CASSGGPRTSEETQYF. Written as DNA, the CDR3 is TGTGCCAGCAGCGGGGGCCCCCGGACTAGCGAAGAGACCCAGTACTTC.

V usage is TRBV23-1 and J usage is TRBJ2-3, with 7 bases aligning to TRBD1. TRBV23-1 is an open reading frame whose function is uncertain. This CDR3 spans 19 amino acids. Germline trimming cut 1 base from V and 2 bases from J; bases unmatched to any gene: 15. The CDR3 DNA reads TGCGCCAGCAGTCAATTCGAGCGTGGCAGGGGGTACTTCACAGATACGCAGTATTTT. This translates into CASSQFERGRGYFTDTQYF.

The J gene is TRBJ1-5, the V gene TRBV2; TRBD1 might be the D (6 bases). Trimming pared 5 bases from V and 5 bases from J, leaving 13 bases between. The CDR3 has 14 residues. CDR1 and CDR2 (germline): SNHLY, FYNNEI. The CDR3 coding sequence is TGTGCCAGCAGTCCGGAGCAGGGGTATCAGCCCCAGCATTTT. As protein: CASSPEQGYQPQHF.

V usage is TRBV6-2 or TRBV6-3 and J usage is TRBJ2-7, with 7 positions matching TRBD2. V lost 4 bases, J lost 5 bases, and 8 bases stayed unmatched. CDR1 and CDR2 from the germline V gene are MNHEY and SVGEGT. The CDR3 is made up of 14 amino acids. For the CDR3, the DNA is TGTGCCAGCAGTTCCGTGCGGGGGAGGGACGAGCAGTACTTC. Its translation: CASSSVRGRDEQYF.